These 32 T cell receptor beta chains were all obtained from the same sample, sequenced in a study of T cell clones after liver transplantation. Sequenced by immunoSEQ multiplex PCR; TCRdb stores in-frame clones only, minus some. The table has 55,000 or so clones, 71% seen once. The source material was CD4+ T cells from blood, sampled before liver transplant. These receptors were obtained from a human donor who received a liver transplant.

The chain's CDR3 is CASQRGANVLTF. Here the CDR3 DNA reads TGTGCCTCTCAGCGGGGGGCCAACGTCCTGACTTTC. This sequence joins TRBV19 and TRBJ2-6, with a possible D match to TRBD2 (5 bases). Germline loops: CDR1 LNHDA, CDR2 SQIVND (reference sequence). Deletions cut 11 bases from V and 4 bases from J, with 9 bases between. The CDR3 covers 12 residues.

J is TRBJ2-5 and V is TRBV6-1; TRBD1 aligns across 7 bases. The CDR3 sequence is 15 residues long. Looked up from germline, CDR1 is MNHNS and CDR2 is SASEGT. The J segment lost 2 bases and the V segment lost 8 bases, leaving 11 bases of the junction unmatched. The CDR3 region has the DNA TGTGCCAGCGATAAACAGGGGTGGGTACAAGAGACCCAGTACTTC. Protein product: CASDKQGWVQETQYF.

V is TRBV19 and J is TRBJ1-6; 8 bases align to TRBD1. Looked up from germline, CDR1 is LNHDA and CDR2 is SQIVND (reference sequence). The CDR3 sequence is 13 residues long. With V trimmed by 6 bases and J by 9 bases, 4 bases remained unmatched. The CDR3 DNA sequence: TGTGCCAGTAGGGCGGACAGGGCTTCACCCCTCCACTTT. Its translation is CASRADRASPLHF.

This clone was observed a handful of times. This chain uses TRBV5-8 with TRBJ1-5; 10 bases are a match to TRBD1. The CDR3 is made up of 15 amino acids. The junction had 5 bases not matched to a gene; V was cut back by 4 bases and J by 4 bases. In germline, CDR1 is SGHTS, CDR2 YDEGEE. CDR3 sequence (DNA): TGTGCCAGCAGCCCTGGGACAGGGGAGAATCAGCCCCAGCATTTT. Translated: CASSPGTGENQPQHF.

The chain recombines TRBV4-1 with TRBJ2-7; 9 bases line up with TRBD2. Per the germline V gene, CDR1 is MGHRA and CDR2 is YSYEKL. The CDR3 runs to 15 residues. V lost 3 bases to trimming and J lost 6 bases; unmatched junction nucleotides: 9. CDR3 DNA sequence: TGCGCCAGCAGCCATATCCTCGCGGGGGGGCGCGAGCAGTACTTC. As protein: CASSHILAGGREQYF.

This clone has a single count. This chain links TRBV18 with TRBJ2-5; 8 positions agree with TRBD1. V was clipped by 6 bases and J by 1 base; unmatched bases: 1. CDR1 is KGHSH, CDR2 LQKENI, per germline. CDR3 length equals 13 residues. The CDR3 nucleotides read TGTGCCAGCTCGGGGACAGGCCAAGAGACCCAGTACTTC. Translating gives CASSGTGQETQYF.

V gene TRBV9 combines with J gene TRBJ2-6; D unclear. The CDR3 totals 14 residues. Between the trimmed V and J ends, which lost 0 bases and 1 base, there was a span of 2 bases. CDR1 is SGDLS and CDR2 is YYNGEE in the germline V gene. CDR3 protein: CASSVVSGANVLTF. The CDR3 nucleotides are TGTGCCAGCAGCGTAGTATCTGGGGCCAACGTCCTGACTTTC.

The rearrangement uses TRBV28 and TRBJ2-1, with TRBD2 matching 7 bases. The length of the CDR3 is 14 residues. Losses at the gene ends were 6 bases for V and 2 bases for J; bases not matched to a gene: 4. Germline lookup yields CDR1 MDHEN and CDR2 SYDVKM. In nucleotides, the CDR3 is TGTGCCAGCAGGAAGGGACTAACCTACAATGAGCAGTTCTTC. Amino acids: CASRKGLTYNEQFF. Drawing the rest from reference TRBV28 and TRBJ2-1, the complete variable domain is DVKVTQSSRYLVKRTGEKVFLECVQDMDHENMFWYRQDPGLGLRLIYFSYDVKMKEKGDIPEGYSVSREKKERFSLILESASTNQTSMYLCASRKGLTYNEQFFGPGTRLTVL.

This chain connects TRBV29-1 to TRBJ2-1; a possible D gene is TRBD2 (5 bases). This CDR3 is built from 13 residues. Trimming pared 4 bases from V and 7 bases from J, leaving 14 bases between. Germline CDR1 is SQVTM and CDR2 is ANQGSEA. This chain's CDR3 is CSVVRALGNEQFF. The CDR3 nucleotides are TGCAGCGTTGTGCGGGCATTGGGGAATGAGCAGTTCTTC.

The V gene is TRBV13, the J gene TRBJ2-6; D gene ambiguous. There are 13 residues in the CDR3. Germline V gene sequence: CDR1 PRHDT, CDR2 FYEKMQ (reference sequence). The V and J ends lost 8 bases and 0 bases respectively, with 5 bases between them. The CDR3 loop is CASLRSGANVLTF. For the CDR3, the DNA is TGTGCCAGCCTCCGCTCTGGGGCCAACGTCCTGACTTTC.

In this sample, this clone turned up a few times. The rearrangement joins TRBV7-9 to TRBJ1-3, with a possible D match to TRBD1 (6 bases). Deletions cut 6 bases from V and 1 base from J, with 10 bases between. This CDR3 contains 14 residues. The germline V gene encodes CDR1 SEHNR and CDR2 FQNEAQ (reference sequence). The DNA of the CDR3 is TGTGCCAGCAGGTCAGGGGCTTCTGGAAACACCATATATTTT. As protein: CASRSGASGNTIYF. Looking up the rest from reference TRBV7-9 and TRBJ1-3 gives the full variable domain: DTGVSQNPRHKITKRGQNVTFRCDPISEHNRLYWYRQTLGQGPEFLTYFQNEAQLEKSRLLSDRFSAERPKGSFSTLEIQRTEQGDSAMYLCASRSGASGNTIYFGEGSWLTVV.

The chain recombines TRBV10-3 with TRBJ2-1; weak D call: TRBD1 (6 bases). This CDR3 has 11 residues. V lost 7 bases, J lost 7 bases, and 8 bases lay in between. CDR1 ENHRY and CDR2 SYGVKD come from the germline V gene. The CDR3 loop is CAINRANEQFF. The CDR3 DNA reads TGTGCCATCAACAGGGCGAATGAGCAGTTCTTC.

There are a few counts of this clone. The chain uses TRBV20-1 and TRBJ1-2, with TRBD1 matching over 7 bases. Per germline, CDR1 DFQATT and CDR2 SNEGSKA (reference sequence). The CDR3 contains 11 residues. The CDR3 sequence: CSARGLRGYTF. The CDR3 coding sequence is TGCAGCGCGAGGGGGCTTAGGGGCTACACCTTC.

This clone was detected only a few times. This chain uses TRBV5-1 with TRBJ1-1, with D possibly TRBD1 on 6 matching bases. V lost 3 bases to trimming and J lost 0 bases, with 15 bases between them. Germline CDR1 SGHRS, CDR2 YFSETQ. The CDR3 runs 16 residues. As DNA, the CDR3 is TGCGCCAGCAGCTCTTACGGACAGTTAATGAACACTGAAGCTTTCTTT. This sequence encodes CASSSYGQLMNTEAFF.

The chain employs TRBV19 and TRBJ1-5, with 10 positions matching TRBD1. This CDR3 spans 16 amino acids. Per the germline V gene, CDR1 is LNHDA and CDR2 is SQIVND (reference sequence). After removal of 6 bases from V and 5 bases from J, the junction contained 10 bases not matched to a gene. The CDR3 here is CASRATGQGPYQPQHF. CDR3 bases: TGTGCCAGTAGAGCGACGGGACAGGGGCCCTATCAGCCCCAGCATTTT. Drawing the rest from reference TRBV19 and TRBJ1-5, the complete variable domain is DGGITQSPKYLFRKEGQNVTLSCEQNLNHDAMYWYRQDPGQGLRLIYYSQIVNDFQKGDIAEGYSVSREKKESFPLTVTSAQKNPTAFYLCASRATGQGPYQPQHFGDGTRLSIL.

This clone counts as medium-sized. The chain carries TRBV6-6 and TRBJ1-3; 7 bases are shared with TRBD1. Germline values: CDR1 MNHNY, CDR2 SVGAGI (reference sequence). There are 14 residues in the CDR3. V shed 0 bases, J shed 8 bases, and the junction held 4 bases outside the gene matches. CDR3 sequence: CASSYSSGGDTIYF. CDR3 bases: TGTGCCAGCAGTTACTCTTCAGGGGGTGACACCATATATTTT.

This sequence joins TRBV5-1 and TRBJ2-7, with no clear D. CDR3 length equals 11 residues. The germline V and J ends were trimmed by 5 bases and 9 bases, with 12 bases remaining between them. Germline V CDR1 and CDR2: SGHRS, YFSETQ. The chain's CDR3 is CASSFPGPQYF. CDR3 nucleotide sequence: TGCGCCAGCAGTTTTCCGGGTCCGCAGTACTTC.

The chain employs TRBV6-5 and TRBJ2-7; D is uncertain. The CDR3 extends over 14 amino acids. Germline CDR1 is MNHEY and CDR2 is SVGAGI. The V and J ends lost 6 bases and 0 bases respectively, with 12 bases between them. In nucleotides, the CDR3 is TGTGCCAGCAGCCGACCGGCGGTCTCCTACGAGCAGTACTTC. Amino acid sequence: CASSRPAVSYEQYF.

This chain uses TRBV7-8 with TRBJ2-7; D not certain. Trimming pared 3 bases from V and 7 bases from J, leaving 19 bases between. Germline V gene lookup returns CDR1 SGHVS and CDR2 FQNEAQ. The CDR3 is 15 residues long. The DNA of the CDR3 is TGTGCCAGCAGCTTTCTGGAGTCGATGCAGTGGGAGCAGTACTTC. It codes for CASSFLESMQWEQYF.

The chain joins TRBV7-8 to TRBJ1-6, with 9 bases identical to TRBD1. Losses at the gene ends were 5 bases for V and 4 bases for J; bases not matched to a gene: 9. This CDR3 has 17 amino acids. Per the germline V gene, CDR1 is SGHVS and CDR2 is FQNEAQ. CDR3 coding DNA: TGTGCCAGCAGCCCCGGGACAGGGATTAATTATAATTCACCCCTCCACTTT. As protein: CASSPGTGINYNSPLHF.

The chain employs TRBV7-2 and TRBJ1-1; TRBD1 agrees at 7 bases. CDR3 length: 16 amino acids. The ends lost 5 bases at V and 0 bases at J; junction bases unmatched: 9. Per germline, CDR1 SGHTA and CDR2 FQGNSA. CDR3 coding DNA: TGTGCCAGCAGCAAAGGACAGGTGCTAATGAACACTGAAGCTTTCTTT. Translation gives CASSKGQVLMNTEAFF.

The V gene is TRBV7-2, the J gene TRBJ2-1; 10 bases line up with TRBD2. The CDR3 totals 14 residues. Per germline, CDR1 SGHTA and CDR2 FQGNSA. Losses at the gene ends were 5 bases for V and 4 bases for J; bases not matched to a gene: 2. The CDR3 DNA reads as TGTGCCAGCAGCCCGGGACTAGCGTACAATGAGCAGTTCTTC. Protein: CASSPGLAYNEQFF.

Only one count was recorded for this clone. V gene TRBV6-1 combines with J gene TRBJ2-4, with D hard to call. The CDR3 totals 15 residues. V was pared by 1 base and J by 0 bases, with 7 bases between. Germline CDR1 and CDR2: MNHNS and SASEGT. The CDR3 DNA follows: TGTGCCAGCAGTGAAGTCTTCTTAGCCAAAAACATTCAGTACTTC. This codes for CASSEVFLAKNIQYF.

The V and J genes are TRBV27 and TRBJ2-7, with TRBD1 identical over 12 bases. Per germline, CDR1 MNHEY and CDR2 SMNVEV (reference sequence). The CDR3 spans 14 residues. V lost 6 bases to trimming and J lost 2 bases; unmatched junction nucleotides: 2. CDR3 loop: CASRGQGAAYEQYF. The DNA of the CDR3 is TGTGCCAGCAGGGGACAGGGGGCCGCCTACGAGCAGTACTTC.

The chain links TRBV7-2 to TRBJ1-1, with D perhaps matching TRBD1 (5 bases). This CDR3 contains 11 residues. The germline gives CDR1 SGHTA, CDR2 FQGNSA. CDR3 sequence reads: CAGGVNTEAFF. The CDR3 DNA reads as TGTGCTGGGGGGGTGAACACTGAAGCTTTCTTT. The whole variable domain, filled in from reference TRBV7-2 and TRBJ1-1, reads GAGVSQSPSNKVTEKGKDVELRCDPISGHTALYWYRQSLGQGLEFLIYFQGNSAPDKSGLPSDRFSAERTGGSVSTLTIQRTQQEDSAVYLCAGGVNTEAFFGQGTRLTVV.

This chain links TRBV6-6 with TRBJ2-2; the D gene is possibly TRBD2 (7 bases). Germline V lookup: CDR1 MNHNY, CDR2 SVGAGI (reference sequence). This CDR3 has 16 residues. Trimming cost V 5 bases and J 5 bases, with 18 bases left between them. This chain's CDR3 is CASSPWGGATTGELFF. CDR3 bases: TGTGCCAGCAGTCCGTGGGGGGGGGCAACGACCGGGGAGCTGTTTTTT.

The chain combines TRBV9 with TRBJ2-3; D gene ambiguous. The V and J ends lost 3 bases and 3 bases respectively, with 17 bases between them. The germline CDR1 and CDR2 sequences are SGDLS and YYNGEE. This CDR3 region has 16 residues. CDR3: CASSETLVRGTDTQYF. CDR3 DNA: TGTGCCAGCAGCGAAACCCTAGTGCGTGGGACAGATACGCAGTATTTT.

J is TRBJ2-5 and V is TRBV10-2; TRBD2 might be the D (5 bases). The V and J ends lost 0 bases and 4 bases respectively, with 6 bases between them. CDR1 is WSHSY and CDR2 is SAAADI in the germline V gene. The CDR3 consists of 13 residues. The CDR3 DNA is TGCGCCAGCAGTGAGTCGGGGAGAGAGACCCAGTACTTC. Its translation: CASSESGRETQYF.

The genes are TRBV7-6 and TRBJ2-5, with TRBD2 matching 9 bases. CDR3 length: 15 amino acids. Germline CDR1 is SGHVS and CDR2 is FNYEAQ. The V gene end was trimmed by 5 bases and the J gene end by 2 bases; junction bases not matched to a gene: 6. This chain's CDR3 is CASSPRAGGQETQYF. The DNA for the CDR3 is TGTGCCAGCAGCCCAAGGGCGGGGGGGCAAGAGACCCAGTACTTC.

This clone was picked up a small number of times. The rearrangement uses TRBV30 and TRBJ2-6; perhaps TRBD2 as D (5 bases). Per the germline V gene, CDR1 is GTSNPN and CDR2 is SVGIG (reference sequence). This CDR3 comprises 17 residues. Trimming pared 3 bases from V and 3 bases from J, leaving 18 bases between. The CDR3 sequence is CAWRRGRVAGGANVLTF. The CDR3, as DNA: TGTGCCTGGAGACGGGGTCGGGTGGCGGGTGGGGCCAACGTCCTGACTTTC.

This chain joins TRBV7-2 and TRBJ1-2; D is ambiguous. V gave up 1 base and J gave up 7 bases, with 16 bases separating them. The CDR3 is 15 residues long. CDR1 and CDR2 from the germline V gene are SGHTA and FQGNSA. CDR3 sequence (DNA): TGTGCCAGCAGCTTAGAGGGCAGGAGGTTTGGTGGCTACACCTTC. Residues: CASSLEGRRFGGYTF.

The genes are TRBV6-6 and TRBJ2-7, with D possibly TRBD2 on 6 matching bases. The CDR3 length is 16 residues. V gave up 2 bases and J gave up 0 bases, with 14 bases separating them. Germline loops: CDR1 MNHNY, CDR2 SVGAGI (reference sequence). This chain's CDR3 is CASSYPRAGPSYEQYF. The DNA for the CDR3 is TGTGCCAGCAGTTACCCCCGGGCGGGGCCCTCCTACGAGCAGTACTTC.